One and the same sample provided the 7 T cell receptor beta chains below, sequenced in a study of blood T cell repertoires in COVID-19. TCRdb keeps only in-frame clones here, not all; method: immunoSEQ multiplex PCR. The sample lists 150,000 to 180,000 clones; roughly nine tenths were seen once. The material sequenced was peripheral blood. The receptors were gathered from a man aged 50-60 years with acute or convalescent COVID-19.

This chain uses TRBV5-1 with TRBJ2-2, with a possible D match to TRBD2 (5 bases). In germline, CDR1 is SGHRS, CDR2 YFSETQ. V was shortened by 5 bases and J by 1 base, with 6 bases between the two germline ends. The CDR3 is 13 amino acids. The CDR3 loop reads CASREGNTGELFF. CDR3 coding DNA: TGCGCCAGCAGAGAGGGGAACACCGGGGAGCTGTTTTTT.

This rearrangement joins TRBV6-6 to TRBJ1-4, with D possibly being TRBD1 (5 bases). The CDR3 extends over 14 amino acids. Germline lookup yields CDR1 MNHNY and CDR2 SVGAGI (reference sequence). V dropped 7 bases and J dropped 6 bases, with 15 bases sitting between them. The CDR3: CASKGAGEYEKLFF. CDR3 sequence (DNA): TGTGCCAGCAAGGGTGCGGGGGAGTATGAAAAACTGTTTTTT.

The gene calls are TRBV9 and TRBJ2-5; 9 positions agree with TRBD1. V shed 0 bases, J shed 4 bases, and the junction held 4 bases outside the gene matches. Per germline, CDR1 SGDLS and CDR2 YYNGEE. The CDR3 sequence is 15 residues long. The CDR3 nucleotides read TGTGCCAGCAGCGTAGCGGGACAGGGAGGAGAGACCCAGTACTTC. As protein: CASSVAGQGGETQYF.

The CDR3 coding sequence is TGTGCCAGTAGTAAAAAGCGGGAGGCCACCGGGGAGCTGTTTTTT. As protein: CASSKKREATGELFF. This chain links TRBV19 with TRBJ2-2, with TRBD2 matching over 9 bases. Unmatched junction bases numbered 4, after V lost 4 bases and J lost 4 bases. The CDR3 runs to 15 residues. The germline V gene has CDR1 LNHDA and CDR2 SQIVND (reference sequence).

J is TRBJ2-3 and V is TRBV28, with a weak D call TRBD1 (5 bases). Trimming took 5 bases from V and 9 from J, leaving 15 bases between them. Germline assignment: CDR1 MDHEN and CDR2 SYDVKM. This CDR3 spans 13 amino acids. This CDR3 reads CASSDRAPRTQYF. The CDR3 region has the DNA TGTGCCAGCAGTGACAGAGCACCACGGACGCAGTATTTT.

The V call is TRBV7-6, the J call TRBJ2-2; 7 bases agree with TRBD1. V dropped 1 base and J dropped 9; count of bases not matched to a gene: 5. Germline V gene lookup returns CDR1 SGHVS and CDR2 FNYEAQ. The CDR3 runs 14 residues. CDR3 region: CASSLGTGDRELFF. The CDR3 region has the DNA TGTGCCAGCAGCTTAGGGACAGGTGACCGGGAGCTGTTTTTT.

CDR3 coding DNA: TGTGCCAGCAGTCGGGGACAGGCACTACGCTATGGCTACACCTTC. Its translation: CASSRGQALRYGYTF. The V gene is TRBV2, the J gene TRBJ1-2; 8 bases fit TRBD1. V shed 5 bases, J shed 4 bases, and the junction held 9 bases outside the gene matches. The CDR3 is made up of 15 amino acids. Germline CDR1 SNHLY, CDR2 FYNNEI.